Following are 22 T cell receptor beta chains from one sample sequenced in a study of T cells after yellow fever vaccination. TCRdb called the 5' RACE reads again in MiXCR, with one record for every CDR3 protein. Of 90,000 to 150,000 distinct CDR3 sequences in the sample, about 7% were seen once. The sample here was CD4+ T cells sorted from PBMCs, taken roughly 45 days after the first yellow fever vaccination. The receptors here all came from a man aged 18 to 30 who received the YFV17D yellow fever vaccine.

At least ten counts were recorded for this clonotype. CDR3 nucleotides: TGCAGCGTCCAAACCGGGACAGGGTTACGTGGGTCCTACAATGAGCAGTTCTTC. Protein: CSVQTGTGLRGSYNEQFF. The chain joins TRBV29-1 to TRBJ2-1, with 9 nucleotides matching TRBD1. The CDR3 covers 18 residues. Germline loops: CDR1 SQVTM, CDR2 ANQGSEA. V gave up 6 bases and J gave up 1 base; unmatched junction bases: 16.

This clonotype was picked up many times. The V and J genes are TRBV27 and TRBJ2-3; 7 nucleotides match TRBD2. The CDR3 is made up of 17 amino acids. Germline CDR1 and CDR2: MNHEY and SMNVEV (reference sequence). V was clipped by 7 bases and J by 0 bases; unmatched bases: 13. For the CDR3, the DNA is TGTGCCAGCATGAACGGGGGGATCGGGCCTAGCACAGATACGCAGTATTTT. Translation gives CASMNGGIGPSTDTQYF.

This clonotype was counted many times. V usage is TRBV11-2 and J usage is TRBJ2-2, with 9 bases aligning to TRBD1. There are 15 residues in the CDR3. With 3 bases clipped from V and 5 bases from J, the junction kept 4 bases outside the gene matches. Germline-derived CDR1 and CDR2 are SGHAT and FQNNGV. CDR3 amino acids: CASSFPDRGTGELFF. DNA of the CDR3: TGTGCCAGCAGCTTTCCAGACAGGGGGACCGGGGAGCTGTTTTTT.

This clonotype was counted ten times or more. CDR3 sequence (DNA): TGTGCCAGCAGCACCGTTGCAGGTCCTGAGCAGTTCTTC. Its protein is CASSTVAGPEQFF. The chain carries TRBV5-8 and TRBJ2-1, with no clear D. V was cut by 4 bases and J by 9 bases, with 14 bases left in between. The CDR3 is 13 amino acids. From germline, CDR1 is SGHTS and CDR2 YDEGEE. The full variable domain, completed using reference TRBV5-8 and TRBJ2-1, is EAGVTQSPTHLIKTRGQQATLRCSPISGHTSVYWYQQALGLGLQFLLWYDEGEERNRGNFPPRFSGRQFPNYSSELNVNALELEDSALYLCASSTVAGPEQFFGPGTRLTVL.

This clonotype was found a few times. This chain joins TRBV18 and TRBJ2-2, with D uncertain. V gave up 2 bases and J gave up 3 bases, with 4 bases separating them. Germline CDR1 KGHSH, CDR2 LQKENI. CDR3 length equals 13 residues. CDR3 bases: TGTGCCAGCTCACCAAGTTACACCGGGGAGCTGTTTTTT. Residues: CASSPSYTGELFF.

This clonotype was seen many times. This chain uses TRBV6-2 or TRBV6-3 with TRBJ2-5; 11 bases agree with TRBD2. Per germline, CDR1 MNHEY and CDR2 SVGEGT. V lost 6 bases, J lost 5 bases, and 20 bases stayed unmatched. The CDR3 spans 19 residues. The DNA for the CDR3 is TGTGCCAGCAGACCAGTTGCAACTAGCGGGGGCGCCTTCGGGGAGACCCAGTACTTC. This sequence encodes CASRPVATSGGAFGETQYF.

This clonotype occurred a few times. V is TRBV5-4 and J is TRBJ2-1, with D possibly being TRBD2 (5 bases). This CDR3 region has 17 residues. Deletions cut 5 bases from V and 1 base from J, with 19 bases between. Germline CDR1 SGHNT, CDR2 YYREEE (reference sequence). CDR3: CASSPQAGARSYNEQFF. The CDR3 nucleotides are TGTGCCAGCAGTCCGCAGGCGGGCGCAAGATCCTACAATGAGCAGTTCTTC.

This clonotype was found many times. J is TRBJ2-4 and V is TRBV28; D is ambiguous. Germline CDR1 and CDR2: MDHEN and SYDVKM. V was cut by 3 bases and J by 0 bases, with 21 bases left in between. The CDR3 has 19 residues. CDR3 loop: CASSFGPGRNSLAKNIQYF. DNA for the CDR3: TGTGCCAGCAGTTTTGGGCCAGGCAGAAATAGTCTAGCCAAAAACATTCAGTACTTC.

Turning to this clonotype: A much larger clone differs from this one at a single base, so this may be a read error. The J gene is TRBJ2-3, the V gene TRBV5-1; 11 nucleotides align to TRBD2. Per germline, CDR1 SGHRS and CDR2 YFSETQ. The CDR3 loop spans 13 amino acids. The J segment lost 14 bases and the V segment lost 3 bases, leaving 8 bases of the junction unmatched. This CDR3 is CASSSGLAARGYF. The CDR3 coding sequence is TGCGCCAGCAGCTCGGGACTAGCGGCCCGCGGGTATTTT.

This clonotype was observed a few times. The chain combines TRBV7-2 with TRBJ1-6; D remains unclear. The CDR3 runs to 12 residues. Germline CDR1 reads SGHTA; CDR2 reads FQGNSA. Trimming took 5 bases from V and 10 from J, leaving 9 bases between them. CDR3 DNA: TGTGCCAGCAGCCTCGACTTGTCACCCCTCCACTTT. Protein: CASSLDLSPLHF.

This clonotype was counted at least ten times. V gene TRBV20-1 combines with J gene TRBJ1-1, with a weak D call TRBD1 (6 bases). The CDR3 spans 12 residues. Germline loops: CDR1 DFQATT, CDR2 SNEGSKA (reference sequence). Trimming shortened V by 6 bases and J by 1 base, and 9 bases separated the two germline ends. The chain's CDR3 is CSAATGNTEAFF. In DNA form, the CDR3 reads TGCAGTGCGGCGACAGGGAACACTGAAGCTTTCTTT.

This chain uses TRBV30 with TRBJ2-2; D is ambiguous. The CDR3 has 13 residues. V lost 3 bases and J lost 6, with 11 bases in between. Germline loops: CDR1 GTSNPN, CDR2 SVGIG (reference sequence). The CDR3 loop is CAWRTGASGELFF. DNA for the CDR3: TGTGCCTGGAGAACGGGTGCCTCCGGGGAGCTGTTTTTT.

Many counts were recorded for this clonotype. V is TRBV5-6 and J is TRBJ2-1, with D unclear. The V gene lost 3 bases and the J gene lost 7 bases, with 17 bases spanning the gap. CDR3 size: 15 residues. CDR1 SGHDT and CDR2 YYEEEE come from the germline V gene. The CDR3 nucleotides are TGTGCCAGCAGCTCGAACCCCCTTTTATTAAATGAGCAGTTCTTC. Encoded protein: CASSSNPLLLNEQFF. The full variable domain, in which reference TRBV5-6 and TRBJ2-1 provide the parts outside the CDR3, is DAGVTQSPTHLIKTRGQQVTLRCSPKSGHDTVSWYQQALGQGPQFIFQYYEEEERQRGNFPDRFSGHQFPNYSSELNVNALLLGDSALYLCASSSNPLLLNEQFFGPGTRLTVL.

The chain recombines TRBV5-1 with TRBJ1-2; unclear D gene. Germline V gene sequence: CDR1 SGHRS, CDR2 YFSETQ. The CDR3 is 16 amino acids. V was shortened by 4 bases and J by 0 bases, with 16 bases between the two germline ends. The CDR3 sequence: CASSPRRPRTNYGYTF. The CDR3 nucleotides read TGCGCCAGCAGCCCCCGTCGACCGAGAACTAACTATGGCTACACCTTC.

This clonotype appeared many times. The V gene is TRBV6-2 or TRBV6-3, the J gene TRBJ2-3, with D unresolved. Deletions cut 2 bases from V and 2 bases from J, with 11 bases between. From germline, CDR1 is MNHEY and CDR2 SVGEGT. This CDR3 is 15 amino acids long. The CDR3 coding sequence is TGTGCCAGCAGTTACGACGAGACCAACACAGATACGCAGTATTTT. It is translated as CASSYDETNTDTQYF.

This rearrangement joins TRBV6-4 to TRBJ1-1, with 11 bases lining up with TRBD1. CDR1 MRHNA and CDR2 SNTAGT come from the germline V gene. The CDR3 is 15 amino acids. Trimming took 3 bases from V and 3 from J; bases not matched to a gene: 3. CDR3 residues: CASSEGDRGYTEAFF. CDR3 nucleotides: TGTGCCAGCAGTGAGGGGGACAGGGGGTACACTGAAGCTTTCTTT.

A remark on this clonotype: It may be a read error: a sequence one base away is much more abundant. The chain recombines TRBV11-2 with TRBJ1-1; D remains ambiguous. This CDR3 comprises 12 residues. V lost 4 bases and J 6 bases, leaving 9 bases between the germline ends. Per germline, CDR1 SGHAT and CDR2 FQNNGV. CDR3 sequence: CASSSECAEAFF. The CDR3 nucleotides are TGTGCCAGCAGCTCCGAATGTGCTGAAGCTTTCTTT.

This clonotype appeared many times. This chain uses TRBV4-3 with TRBJ2-3; 9 nucleotides align to TRBD2. Germline loops: CDR1 LGHNA, CDR2 YSLEER. V lost 6 bases and J lost 6; bases outside the gene matches: 10. The CDR3 runs to 15 residues. Here the CDR3 DNA reads TGCGCCAGCAGTCAATCCAGGCTAGCGGGGGATACGCAGTATTTT. Translating gives CASSQSRLAGDTQYF.

At least ten counts were recorded for this clonotype. The V call is TRBV10-3, the J call TRBJ2-1, with 9 bases lining up with TRBD1. The ends lost 10 bases at V and 7 bases at J; junction bases unmatched: 8. Germline V lookup: CDR1 ENHRY, CDR2 SYGVKD. CDR3 length: 13 residues. CDR3 sequence (DNA): TGTGCCACCGGGACAGGGTTTGGTAATGAGCAGTTCTTC. It codes for CATGTGFGNEQFF.

This clonotype was picked up many times. This chain connects TRBV25-1 to TRBJ1-2, with D perhaps TRBD1 (5 bases). There are 15 residues in the CDR3. Germline V CDR1 and CDR2: MGHDK, SYGVNS. Between the trimmed V and J ends, which lost 0 bases and 4 bases, there was a span of 12 bases. CDR3 DNA sequence: TGTGCCAGCAGTGAATATGGGGACCCCGGCTATGGCTACACCTTC. Translated: CASSEYGDPGYGYTF.

In this sample, this clonotype turned up once. V gene TRBV7-9 combines with J gene TRBJ2-5, with D tentatively TRBD1 (6 bases). The CDR3 totals 15 residues. Germline CDR1 SEHNR, CDR2 FQNEAQ (reference sequence). The germline V and J ends were trimmed by 5 bases and 4 bases, with 17 bases remaining between them. CDR3 sequence reads: CASSPSTGMGETQYF. The CDR3 DNA is TGTGCCAGCAGCCCATCTACAGGGATGGGAGAGACCCAGTACTTC.

This clonotype was counted at least ten times. This chain uses TRBV7-2 with TRBJ2-4, with 7 bases that match TRBD1. With V trimmed by 1 base and J by 5 bases, 2 bases remained unmatched. The CDR3 extends over 14 amino acids. Germline V gene sequence: CDR1 SGHTA, CDR2 FQGNSA. The DNA of the CDR3 is TGTGCCAGCAGCTTAGGTCAGGGGGAAAACATTCAGTACTTC. Translating gives CASSLGQGENIQYF.